The sequence of this T cell receptor beta chain was determined in a study of cytomegalovirus exposure and HLA in healthy donors. The PCR ran on 60 Vbeta and 13 Jbeta primers. Repertoires were generated with immunoSEQ multiplex PCR, while TCRdb's copy carries only in-frame clones and drops some. The sample contains under 150,000 clones, roughly 88% of which appear only once. Germline loops: CDR1 SNHLY, CDR2 FYNNEI. The CDR3 length is 14 residues. Trimming shortened V by 3 bases and J by 4 bases, and 11 bases separated the two germline ends. The source is a boy aged 5-17 years in good health and CMV-seronegative. The chain couples TRBV2 to TRBJ2-3, with TRBD2 as a possible D gene (5 bases). Sample: PBMCs. CDR3 nucleotides: TGTGCCAGCAGTGACCCCGAGGGCGCAGATACGCAGTATTTT. This translates into CASSDPEGADTQYF.